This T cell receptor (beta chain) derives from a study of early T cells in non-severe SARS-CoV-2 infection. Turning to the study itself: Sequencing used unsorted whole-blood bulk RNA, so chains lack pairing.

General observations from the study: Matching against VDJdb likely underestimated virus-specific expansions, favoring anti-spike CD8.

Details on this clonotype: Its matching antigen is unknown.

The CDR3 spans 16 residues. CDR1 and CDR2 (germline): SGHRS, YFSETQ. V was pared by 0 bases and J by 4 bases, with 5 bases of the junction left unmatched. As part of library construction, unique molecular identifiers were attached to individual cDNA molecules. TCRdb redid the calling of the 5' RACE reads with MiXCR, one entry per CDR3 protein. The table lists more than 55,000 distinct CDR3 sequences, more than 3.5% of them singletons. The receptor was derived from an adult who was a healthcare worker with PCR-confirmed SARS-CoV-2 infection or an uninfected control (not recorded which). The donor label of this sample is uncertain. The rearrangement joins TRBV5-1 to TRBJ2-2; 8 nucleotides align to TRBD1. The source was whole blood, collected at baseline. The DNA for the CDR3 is TGCGCCAGCAGCTTGGGTCAGGGGGCGCCCACCGGGGAGCTGTTTTTT. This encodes CASSLGQGAPTGELFF.